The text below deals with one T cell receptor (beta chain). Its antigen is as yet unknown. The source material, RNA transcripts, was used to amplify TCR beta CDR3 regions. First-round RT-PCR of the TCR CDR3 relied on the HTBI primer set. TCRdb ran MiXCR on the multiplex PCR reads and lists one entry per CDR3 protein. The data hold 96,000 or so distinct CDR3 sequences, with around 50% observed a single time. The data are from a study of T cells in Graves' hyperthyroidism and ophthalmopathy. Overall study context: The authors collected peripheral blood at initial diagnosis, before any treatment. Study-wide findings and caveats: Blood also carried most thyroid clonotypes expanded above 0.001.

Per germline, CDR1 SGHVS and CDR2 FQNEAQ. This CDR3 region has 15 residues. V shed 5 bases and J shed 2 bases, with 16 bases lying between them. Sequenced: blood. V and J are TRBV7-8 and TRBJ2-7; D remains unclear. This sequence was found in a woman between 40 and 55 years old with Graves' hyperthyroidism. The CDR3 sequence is CASSLVPGLPYEQYF. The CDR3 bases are TGTGCCAGCAGCCTTGTTCCAGGCCTCCCCTACGAGCAGTACTTC.